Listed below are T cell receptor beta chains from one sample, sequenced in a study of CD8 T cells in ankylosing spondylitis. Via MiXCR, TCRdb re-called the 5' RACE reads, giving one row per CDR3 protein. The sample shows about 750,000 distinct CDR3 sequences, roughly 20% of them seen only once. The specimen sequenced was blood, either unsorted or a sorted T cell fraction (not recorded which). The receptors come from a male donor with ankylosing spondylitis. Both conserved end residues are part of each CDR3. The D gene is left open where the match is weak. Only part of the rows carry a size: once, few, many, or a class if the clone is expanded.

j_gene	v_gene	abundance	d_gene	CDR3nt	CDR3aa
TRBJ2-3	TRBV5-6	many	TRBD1	TGTGCCAGCAGCGTCCCCGAGACAGGGCTCACAGATACGCAGTATTTT	CASSVPETGLTDTQYF
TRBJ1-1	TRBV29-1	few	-	TGCAGCCCCCGCAGGTCCGAGACTGAAGCTTTCTTT	CSPRRSETEAFF
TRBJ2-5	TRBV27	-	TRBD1	TGTGCCAGCAAAGGGGGGACAGGGGACTCATTATCGGAGACCCAGTACTTC	CASKGGTGDSLSETQYF
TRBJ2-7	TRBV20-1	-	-	TGCAGTGCTGCGGGGAGCTCCTACGAGCAGTACTTC	CSAAGSSYEQYF
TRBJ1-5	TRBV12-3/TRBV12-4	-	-	TGTGCCAGCAGTTCGGGACGGAGAGAGCCCCAGCATTTT	CASSSGRREPQHF
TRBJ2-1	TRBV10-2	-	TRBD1	TGCGCCAGCAGCAACATCGGGACAGGGGCCTTATTAGTTAATGAGCAGTTCTTC	CASSNIGTGALLVNEQFF
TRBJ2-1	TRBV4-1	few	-	TGCGCCAGCAGGGCACAAGGTGGCTTTGTTGAGCAGTTCTTC	CASRAQGGFVEQFF
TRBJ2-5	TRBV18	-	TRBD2	TGTGCCAGCTCACCATTGCCCGGGACTAGCGGGAGATCGGAGACCCAGTACTTC	CASSPLPGTSGRSETQYF
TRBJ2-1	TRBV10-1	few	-	TGCGCCAGCAGTGAGTCGACCGGGAACCCCCCTCAGCAGTTCTTC	CASSESTGNPPQQFF
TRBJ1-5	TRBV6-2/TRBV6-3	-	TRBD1	TGTGCCAGCAAACAAGGGGGCTTCAATCAGCCCCAGCATTTT	CASKQGGFNQPQHF
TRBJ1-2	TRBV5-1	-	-	TGCGCCAGCAGCTCGAAGGACTATGGCTACACCTTC	CASSSKDYGYTF
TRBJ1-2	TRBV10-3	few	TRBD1	TGTGCCATCAGTCCACGGACAGGTCCAGCGAACTATGGCTACACCTTC	CAISPRTGPANYGYTF
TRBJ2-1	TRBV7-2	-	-	TGTGCCAGCAGCCAGTCCCTGGCGGTTACCTACAATGAGCAGTTCTTC	CASSQSLAVTYNEQFF
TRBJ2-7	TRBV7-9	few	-	TGTGCCAGCAGCTTAGTTGGTCAGGGCCCAGGCGAGCAGTACTTC	CASSLVGQGPGEQYF
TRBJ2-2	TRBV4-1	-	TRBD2	TGCGCCAGCAGCCAAGAGGCGGGGGGGCAAAACACCGGGGAGCTGTTTTTT	CASSQEAGGQNTGELFF
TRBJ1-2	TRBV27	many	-	TGTGCCAGCAGTCCCTACACAGGGACCACGGCCGATGGCTACACCTTC	CASSPYTGTTADGYTF
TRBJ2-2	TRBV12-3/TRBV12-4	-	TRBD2	TGTGCCAGCAGTACAATAGCGGGAGGCGTAGTCGGGGAGCTGTTTTTT	CASSTIAGGVVGELFF
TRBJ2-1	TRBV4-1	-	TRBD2	TGCGCCAGCAGCCAAGACCGGGGGGGCAATGAGCAGTTCTTC	CASSQDRGGNEQFF
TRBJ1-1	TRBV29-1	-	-	TGCAGCGTTGAAGATATCTTTGCCGGGGCGGGGACTGAAGCTTTCTTT	CSVEDIFAGAGTEAFF
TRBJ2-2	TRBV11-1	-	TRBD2	TGTGCCAGCAGAAGGAGGACTAGCGGGAGGGCCTCCACCGGGGAGCTGTTTTTT	CASRRRTSGRASTGELFF
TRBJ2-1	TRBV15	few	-	TGTGCCACCAGCTTTTCGGACAGTTACAATGAGCAGTTCTTC	CATSFSDSYNEQFF
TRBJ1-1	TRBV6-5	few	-	TGTGCCAGCAGTTACTCGCCATTGGGGGACACTGAAGCTTTCTTT	CASSYSPLGDTEAFF
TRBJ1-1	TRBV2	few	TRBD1	TGTGCCAGCGGGCGGGACAGAAACACTGAAGCTTTCTTT	CASGRDRNTEAFF